This T cell receptor (beta chain) stems from a study of T cell changes during pregnancy in multiple sclerosis. Some clones are missing from TCRdb's copy, which holds only in-frame ones; the method was immunoSEQ multiplex PCR. The profile shows roughly 100,000 clones, 85% to 95% of them singletons. The CDR3 sequence is 15 residues long. Germline V gene lookup returns CDR1 SGHVS and CDR2 FQNEAQ. V was trimmed by 4 bases and J by 7 bases, leaving 16 bases between them. The TCR comes from a female donor with multiple sclerosis, enrolled in a pregnancy study. The chain employs TRBV7-8 and TRBJ1-4; weak D call: TRBD1 (5 bases). The source material was peripheral blood, sampled after pregnancy. The CDR3 region is CASSSAGRVSEKLFF. The CDR3 nucleotides are TGTGCCAGCAGCTCAGCAGGGAGGGTTAGTGAAAAACTGTTTTTT. Full variable domain (missing parts from reference TRBV7-8 and TRBJ1-4): GAGVSQSPRYKVAKRGQDVALRCDPISGHVSLFWYQQALGQGPEFLTYFQNEAQLDKSGLPSDRFFAERPEGSVSTLKIQRTQQEDSAVYLCASSSAGRVSEKLFFGSGTQLSVL.